One T cell receptor (beta chain) is described in this entry. This CDR3 has 14 amino acids. V was cut by 0 bases and J by 2 bases, with 9 bases left in between. Germline CDR1 GTSNPN, CDR2 SVGIG (reference sequence). The table came from immunoSEQ multiplex PCR; TCRdb's copy has only in-frame clones and leaves some out. The table has over 40,000 clones, about 92% seen once. These data belong to a study of T cell changes during pregnancy in multiple sclerosis. The TCR originated in a female donor with multiple sclerosis, enrolled in a pregnancy study. Sequencing used peripheral blood, obtained in the third trimester of pregnancy. V gene TRBV30 combines with J gene TRBJ2-3; D uncertain. CDR3 region: CAWSVYSNTDTQYF. As DNA, the CDR3 is TGTGCCTGGAGTGTATACTCGAACACAGATACGCAGTATTTT.